The sequence of this TCR beta chain was determined in a study of cytomegalovirus exposure and HLA in healthy donors. At the level of the study: In a previous analysis, 120 million or so unique TCR beta sequences were found from some 200 million T cells.

Trimming removed 3 bases at V and 8 bases at J, with 22 bases between. Looked up from germline, CDR1 is KGHSH and CDR2 is LQKENI. This CDR3 is built from 16 residues. Study-level points and caveats: Researchers counted about 150 TCR beta chains as cytomegalovirus-associated.

PCR primers comprised 60 Vbeta and 13 Jbeta primers. Measured with immunoSEQ multiplex PCR; TCRdb has only the in-frame clones, and not every one. The repertoire holds about 110,000 clones, with 65% to 90% as singletons. Turning to this clone: The antigen remains undetermined.

The chain couples TRBV18 to TRBJ1-2; the D gene is possibly TRBD1 (6 bases). The origin of this receptor is a man aged 30-40 years in good health and CMV-seropositive. Sample: PBMCs. CDR3 region: CASSPRTGLLFEGYTF. In DNA form, the CDR3 reads TGTGCCAGCTCACCGCGTACAGGGCTGCTATTCGAAGGCTACACCTTC.